This TCR beta chain is from a study of CD8 T cells in Susac syndrome (dated by TCRdb to the late 2010s). In the study overall: Of the Susac syndrome patients who were sequenced, over five had clinically active disease and roughly 8 were in clinical remission. At blood withdrawal, Susac syndrome patients were either therapy-naive, taking corticosteroids (in some cases with IVIg as well), or taking IVIg alone. The study used repertoire sequencing to test whether antigen drove CD8+ T cell activation and differentiation in Susac syndrome. Overall results and qualifications from the work: In patients with Susac syndrome, the CD4+ T cell repertoire showed no detectable clonal expansion. The TCR sequencing and HLA analysis was acknowledged to have included a relatively small number of individuals.

This clonotype occurred once. Its specific antigen is unknown. No base quality information exists; no much larger clone differs at one position. One read yields weak evidence. Via the germline V gene (reference sequence), CDR1 is DFQATT and CDR2 SNEGSKA. Trimming removed 4 bases from V and 5 bases from J, leaving 14 bases between the germline ends. From the cysteine up to the phenylalanine, the CDR3 has a length of 13 residues. The DNA shown is the 39-base CDR3, in frame from base 1. RNA was extracted using the RNeasy kit, and roughly 0.45 to 1 microgram was reverse transcribed with random hexamers. The immunoSEQ multiplex PCR assay, which covers 54 Vbeta and 13 Jbeta segments, was used to amplify TCR beta CDR3 regions. Bias from PCR amplification was corrected by using a synthetic template baseline for primer optimization and for computational correction. The authors' analysis ran thus. Reads were annotated to V, D and J genes per IMGT and analyzed with immunoSEQ Analyzer, keeping only productive sequences. Clonality was computed as one minus Shannon entropy normalized by log2 of the number of productive unique sequences. For each patient and control, public and private clones were evaluated among the 100 most prevalent clones. Susac-specific clones were defined as absent from healthy and MS cohorts, about 1,100 published viral clones and other ImmuneACCESS disease sequences. TCRdb reran the public reads through fastp at Q25 and MiXCR, keeping productive beta chains. Each CDR3 protein gets just one entry, which takes the most common genes and DNA from the rows behind it. These V and J calls rely on TCRdb rather than the paper's analysis. Counted in this sample were about 180,000 distinct CDR3 sequences; 90% to 95% of them appeared once. Jointly, the top ten make up 0.12% of the sample.

Peripheral blood CD8+ and CD4+ T cells from healthy donors, Susac syndrome patients and multiple sclerosis patients were profiled using high-throughput TCR beta sequencing. The Susac syndrome patients fulfilled recently defined diagnostic criteria for definite or probable disease. Bulk CD8+ and CD4+ T cells were purified by magnetic negative isolation, while CD8+ TEMRA cells were enriched using FACS. Blood was collected in EDTA tubes and processed within 24 hours, with PBMCs isolated through density gradient centrifugation. PBMCs destined for TCR sequencing were cryopreserved in liquid nitrogen and later thawed in a 37 °C water bath. Purity of sorted or isolated CD4+, CD8+ and CD8+ TEMRA cells was at least 90%.

The V gene is TRBV20-1 and the J gene is TRBJ2-5; TRBD2 is possibly the D segment (5 matching bases). Sequenced: CD4+ T cells from PBMCs. This TCR was sampled from a human donor with Susac syndrome. CDR3 region: CSATSSSTETQYF. At the DNA level, the sequence is TGCAGTGCTACCTCTTCTAGCACGGAGACCCAGTACTTC.